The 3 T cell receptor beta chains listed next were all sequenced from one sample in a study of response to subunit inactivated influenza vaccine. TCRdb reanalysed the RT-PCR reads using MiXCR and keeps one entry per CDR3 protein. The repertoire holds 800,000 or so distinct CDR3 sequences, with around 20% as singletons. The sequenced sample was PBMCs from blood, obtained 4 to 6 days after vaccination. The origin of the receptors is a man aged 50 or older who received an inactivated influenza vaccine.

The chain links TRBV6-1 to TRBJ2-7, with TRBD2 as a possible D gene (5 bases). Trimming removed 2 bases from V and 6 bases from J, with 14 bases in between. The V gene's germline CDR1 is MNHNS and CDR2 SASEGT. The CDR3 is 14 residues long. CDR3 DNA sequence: TGTGCCAGCAGTGAAAGACGGCTCCTAGCCGAGCAGTACTTC. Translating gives CASSERRLLAEQYF.

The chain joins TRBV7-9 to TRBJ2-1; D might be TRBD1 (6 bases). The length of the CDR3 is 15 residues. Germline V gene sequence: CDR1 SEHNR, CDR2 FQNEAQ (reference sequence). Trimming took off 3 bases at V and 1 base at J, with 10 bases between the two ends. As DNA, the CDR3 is TGTGCCAGCAGCTTCAAGGGGGTATCCTACAATGAGCAGTTCTTC. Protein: CASSFKGVSYNEQFF.

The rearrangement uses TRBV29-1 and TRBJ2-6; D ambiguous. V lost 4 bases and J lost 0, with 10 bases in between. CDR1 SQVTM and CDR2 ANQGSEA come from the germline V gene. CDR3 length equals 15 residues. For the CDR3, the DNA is TGCAGCGTTGCGAGTGGTAGCTCTGGGGCCAACGTCCTGACTTTC. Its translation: CSVASGSSGANVLTF.